This entry is about one T cell receptor beta chain. Its antigen is still unknown. The data derive from a study of tissue T cells after allogeneic stem cell transplantation. Study observations and caveats: Within patients, tissue anatomy strongly shaped TCR repertoire composition. Shared clones across patients were few; motif clustering revealed tissue-specific shared signatures.

V was clipped by 6 bases and J by 1 base, with 12 bases between them. In germline, CDR1 is MNHEY, CDR2 SVGEGT. The CDR3 runs to 14 residues. TCRdb's copy holds only in-frame clones and misses some; the assay was immunoSEQ multiplex PCR. The sample has tens of thousands of clones; more than 60% are singletons. The sequence came from an older female donor with lung cancer. The V and J genes are TRBV6-2 or TRBV6-3 and TRBJ1-2, with a possible D match to TRBD1 (6 bases). The starting material was tissue from the ileum, obtained at autopsy. CDR3 sequence reads: CASSLQGFNYGYTF. CDR3 nucleotide sequence: TGTGCCAGCAGCTTGCAGGGGTTTAACTATGGCTACACCTTC.